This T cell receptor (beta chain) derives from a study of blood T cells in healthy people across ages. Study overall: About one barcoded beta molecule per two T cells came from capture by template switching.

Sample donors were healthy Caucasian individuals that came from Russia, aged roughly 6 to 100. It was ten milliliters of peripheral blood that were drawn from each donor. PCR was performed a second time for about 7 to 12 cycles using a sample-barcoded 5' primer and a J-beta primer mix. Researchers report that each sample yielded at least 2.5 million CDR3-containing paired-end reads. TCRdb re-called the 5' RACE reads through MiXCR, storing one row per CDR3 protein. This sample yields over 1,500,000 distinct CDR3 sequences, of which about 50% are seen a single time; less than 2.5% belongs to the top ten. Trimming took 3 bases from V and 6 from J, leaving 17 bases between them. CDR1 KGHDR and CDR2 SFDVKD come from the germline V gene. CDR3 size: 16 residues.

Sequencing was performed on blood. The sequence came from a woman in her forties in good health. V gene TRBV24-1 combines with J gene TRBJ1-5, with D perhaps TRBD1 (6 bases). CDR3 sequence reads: CATSDTETGPGQPQHF. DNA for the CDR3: TGTGCCACCAGTGATACGGAGACAGGTCCCGGTCAGCCCCAGCATTTT.